The 4 T cell receptor beta chains below come from one sample, sequenced in a study of vaccination and CD4 T cells after COVID-19. Their antigens remain unidentified. Treatment reported: roughly 10-day PBMC culture with coronavirus spike peptide pools or control peptides (ViraFEST assay). An unexposed donor provided the CD4+ T cells, which were collected before the COVID-19 pandemic (2011-2018). Researchers used the Oncomine TCR Beta short-read assay to sequence DNA from cultured CD4+ T cells. It was cultured CD4+ T cells from which genomic DNA was extracted. From the PCR reads, TCRdb called clonotypes with MiXCR, one entry per CDR3 protein. Of about 11,000 distinct CDR3 sequences in the sample, approximately 39% were seen once. Sequencing was performed on CD4+ T cells from blood, cultured in vitro. Receptors originate from a human donor in good health.

This chain joins TRBV28 and TRBJ1-5; 9 positions match TRBD1. J was trimmed by 0 bases and V by 7 bases; bases with no gene match: 10. CDR1 and CDR2 from the germline V gene are MDHEN and SYDVKM. The CDR3 runs to 17 residues. CDR3 amino acids: CASTRTGARNSNQPQHF. CDR3 nucleotide sequence: TGTGCCAGCACCCGGACAGGGGCAAGGAATAGCAATCAGCCCCAGCATTTT.

J is TRBJ2-7 and V is TRBV19; D may be TRBD1 (5 bases). Per germline, CDR1 LNHDA and CDR2 SQIVND (reference sequence). The CDR3 has 12 residues. V was cut by 6 bases and J by 9 bases, with 15 bases left in between. CDR3 nucleotide sequence: TGTGCCAGTAGGGGCAGGGAAGCAAGGCAGTACTTC. Translation: CASRGREARQYF.

The chain couples TRBV6-1 to TRBJ1-1; 7 bases align to TRBD1. This CDR3 comprises 16 residues. J gave up 0 bases and V 5 bases, and 9 bases lay outside the gene matches. Per germline, CDR1 MNHNS and CDR2 SASEGT. CDR3 coding DNA: TGTGCCAGCAGTCCACCAGGGGGAAGGGTGAACACTGAAGCTTTCTTT. It yields the protein CASSPPGGRVNTEAFF.

V is TRBV6-2 or TRBV6-3 and J is TRBJ2-2; 10 bases are a match to TRBD2. This CDR3 contains 15 residues. Germline V gene data show CDR1 as MNHEY and CDR2 as SVGEGT. V shed 6 bases, J shed 5 bases, and the junction held 6 bases outside the gene matches. For the CDR3, the DNA is TGTGCCAGCAGGCTAGCGGGAGTGAGGACCGGGGAGCTGTTTTTT. It yields the protein CASRLAGVRTGELFF.